This T cell receptor beta chain was identified during a study of shared clonotypes between healthy human individuals. Sequencing was performed with immunoSEQ multiplex PCR; in TCRdb, only in-frame clones are kept and a portion is missing. This table holds hundreds of thousands of clones, around 78% found once. The sample holds a few counts of this clone. The sample was memory CD4+ T cells sorted from blood. Documented subset: CD45RA-negative fraction. This TCR derives from a woman aged 30 to 39 in good health.

CDR3 DNA: TGTGCCAGCAGCCCCCGACTAGCGGGTGCCGAGCAGTACTTC. This gives the protein CASSPRLAGAEQYF. V usage is TRBV7-9 and J usage is TRBJ2-7; 10 positions match TRBD2. Germline CDR1 and CDR2: SEHNR and FQNEAQ (reference sequence). The CDR3 totals 14 residues. V dropped 5 bases and J dropped 6; count of bases not matched to a gene: 7. The full variable domain, with the rest looked up from reference TRBV7-9 and TRBJ2-7, is DTGVSQNPRHKITKRGQNVTFRCDPISEHNRLYWYRQTLGQGPEFLTYFQNEAQLEKSRLLSDRFSAERPKGSFSTLEIQRTEQGDSAMYLCASSPRLAGAEQYFGPGTRLTVT.